Each of the 4 T cell receptor beta chains below was sequenced from the same sample in a study of T cell changes during pregnancy in multiple sclerosis. Clones were sequenced by immunoSEQ multiplex PCR, and TCRdb holds only the in-frame ones, with some missing. The sample yields 35,000 to 45,000 clones, 90% seen once. Sequencing was performed on peripheral blood, taken in the second trimester of pregnancy. The source of these receptors is a female donor in good health, enrolled as a control in a pregnancy study.

This chain connects TRBV18 to TRBJ1-6, with a tentative D call TRBD1 (5 bases). V lost 2 bases to trimming and J lost 0 bases, with 11 bases between them. CDR1 and CDR2 from the germline V gene are KGHSH and LQKENI. This CDR3 region has 17 residues. The CDR3 sequence: CASSPTGQSSYNSPLHF. CDR3 nucleotide sequence: TGTGCCAGCTCACCAACAGGCCAGAGCTCCTATAATTCACCCCTCCACTTT.

This chain connects TRBV15 to TRBJ1-2, with 7 nucleotides matching TRBD1. V trimming: 0 bases; J trimming: 8 bases; junction bases outside the gene matches: 9. Germline V gene data show CDR1 as LNHNV and CDR2 as YYDKDF (reference sequence). The CDR3 totals 15 residues. In DNA, the CDR3 is TGTGCCACCAGCAGAGATCGACAGGGAACGAGCGGCTACACCTTC. Translating it yields CATSRDRQGTSGYTF.

The chain recombines TRBV9 with TRBJ1-5; unclear D gene. Per germline, CDR1 SGDLS and CDR2 YYNGEE. The CDR3 totals 14 residues. Trimming left V 0 bases short and J 7 bases short, with 11 bases between. CDR3 region: CASSVGVGSQPQHF. The CDR3 DNA reads TGTGCCAGCAGCGTAGGGGTGGGCAGCCAGCCCCAGCATTTT. The variable domain in full, with the rest retrieved from reference TRBV9 and TRBJ1-5, is DSGVTQTPKHLITATGQRVTLRCSPRSGDLSVYWYQQSLDQGLQFLIQYYNGEERAKGNILERFSAQQFPDLHSELNLSSLELGDSALYFCASSVGVGSQPQHFGDGTRLSIL.

The chain links TRBV28 to TRBJ2-7; D possibly corresponds to TRBD2 (7 bases). The V end lost 8 bases, the J end lost 2 bases, and 13 bases lay between the germline ends. This CDR3 comprises 13 residues. Germline V gives CDR1 MDHEN, CDR2 SYDVKM. The CDR3 DNA is TGTGCCAGCTATGGGGGGGCCACCTACGAGCAGTACTTC. Translating it yields CASYGGATYEQYF.